This T cell receptor (beta chain) was retrieved from a study of stem cell transplantation in POMP-related autoinflammatory disease. Study background: Hypothesis: faulty thymoproteasomes impair CD8+ T-cell selection, skewing TRB repertoires. After transplant, neutrophils and platelets showed 100% graft donor chimerism through one year. Before transplant, CD4+ T cells skewed naive and CD8+ proportions were low. Points from the study as a whole: Unique TRB V-J gene pairings were limited in number in patients with PRAID.

Profiling relied on immunoSEQ multiplex PCR, and the TCRdb table lists in-frame clones only, not all of them. The profile shows thousands of clones, approximately 85% of them singletons. Comments on this clone: The antigen is not known.

Germline CDR1 and CDR2: MNHEY and SVGAGI. V gave up 8 bases and J gave up 4 bases; unmatched junction bases: 10. The CDR3 contains 15 residues. The chain joins TRBV6-5 to TRBJ2-1; 8 positions match TRBD2. This receptor was taken from a human patient with POMP-related autoinflammation and immune dysregulation (PRAID). The T cells may partly be graft donor cells. The material was CD8+ T cells from PBMCs, obtained after stem cell transplantation. CDR3 amino acids: CASSPSGLPYNEQFF. CDR3 in DNA: TGTGCCAGCTCTCCTAGCGGGCTCCCTTACAATGAGCAGTTCTTC.